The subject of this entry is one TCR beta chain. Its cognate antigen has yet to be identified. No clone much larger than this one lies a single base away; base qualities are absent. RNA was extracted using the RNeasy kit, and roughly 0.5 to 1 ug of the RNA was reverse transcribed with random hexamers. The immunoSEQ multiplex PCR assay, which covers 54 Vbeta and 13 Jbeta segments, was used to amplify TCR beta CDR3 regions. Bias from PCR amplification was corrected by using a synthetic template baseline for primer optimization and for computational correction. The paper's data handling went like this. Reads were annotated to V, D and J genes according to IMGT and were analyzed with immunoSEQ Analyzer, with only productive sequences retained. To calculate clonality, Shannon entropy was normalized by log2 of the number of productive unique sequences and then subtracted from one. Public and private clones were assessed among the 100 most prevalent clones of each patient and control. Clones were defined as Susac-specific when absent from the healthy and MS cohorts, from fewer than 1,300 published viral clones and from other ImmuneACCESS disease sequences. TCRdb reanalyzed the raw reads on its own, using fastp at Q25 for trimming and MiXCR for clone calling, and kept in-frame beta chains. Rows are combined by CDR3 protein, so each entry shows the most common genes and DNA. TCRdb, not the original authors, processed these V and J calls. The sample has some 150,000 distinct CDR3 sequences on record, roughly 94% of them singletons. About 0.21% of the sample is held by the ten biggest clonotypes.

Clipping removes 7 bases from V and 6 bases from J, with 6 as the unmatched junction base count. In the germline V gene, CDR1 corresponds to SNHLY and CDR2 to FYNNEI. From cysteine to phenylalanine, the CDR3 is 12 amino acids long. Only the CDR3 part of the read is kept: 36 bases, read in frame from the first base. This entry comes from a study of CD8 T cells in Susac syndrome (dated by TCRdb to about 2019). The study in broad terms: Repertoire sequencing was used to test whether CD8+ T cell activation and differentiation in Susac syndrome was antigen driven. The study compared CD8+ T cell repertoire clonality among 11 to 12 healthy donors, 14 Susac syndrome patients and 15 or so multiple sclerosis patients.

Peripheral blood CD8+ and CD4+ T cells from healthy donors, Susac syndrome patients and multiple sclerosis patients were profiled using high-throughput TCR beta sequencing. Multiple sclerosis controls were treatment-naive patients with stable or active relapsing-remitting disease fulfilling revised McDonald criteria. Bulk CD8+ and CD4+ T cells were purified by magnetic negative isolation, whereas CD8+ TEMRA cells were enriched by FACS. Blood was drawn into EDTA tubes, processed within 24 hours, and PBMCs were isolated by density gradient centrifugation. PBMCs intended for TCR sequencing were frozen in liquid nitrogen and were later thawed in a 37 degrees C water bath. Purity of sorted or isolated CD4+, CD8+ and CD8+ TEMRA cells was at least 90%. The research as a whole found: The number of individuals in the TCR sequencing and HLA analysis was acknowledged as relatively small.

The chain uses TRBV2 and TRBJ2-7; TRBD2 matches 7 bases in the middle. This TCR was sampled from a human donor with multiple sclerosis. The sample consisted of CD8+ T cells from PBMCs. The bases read TGTGCCAGCATGGTGGGGAGGGCCGAGCAGTACTTC. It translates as CASMVGRAEQYF.